Included here is one TCR beta chain sequence, with context. Germline V lookup: CDR1 WNHNN, CDR2 SYGVQD (reference sequence). The CDR3 is made up of 14 amino acids. The junction had 5 bases not matched to a gene; V was cut back by 4 bases and J by 5 bases. These data come from a study of technical replicates of blood from several donors. This table comes from immunoSEQ multiplex PCR, and its TCRdb copy is limited to in-frame clones, with some not included. Of just over 75,000 clones in the sample, about 92% were seen once. This receptor was identified in a human donor in good health. The V call is TRBV10-1, the J call TRBJ1-1, with 9 bases aligning to TRBD1. Sequenced material: T cells isolated from PBMCs. CDR3 amino acids: CASSGDRELTEAFF. The CDR3 coding sequence is TGCGCCAGCAGTGGGGACAGGGAACTAACTGAAGCTTTCTTT.